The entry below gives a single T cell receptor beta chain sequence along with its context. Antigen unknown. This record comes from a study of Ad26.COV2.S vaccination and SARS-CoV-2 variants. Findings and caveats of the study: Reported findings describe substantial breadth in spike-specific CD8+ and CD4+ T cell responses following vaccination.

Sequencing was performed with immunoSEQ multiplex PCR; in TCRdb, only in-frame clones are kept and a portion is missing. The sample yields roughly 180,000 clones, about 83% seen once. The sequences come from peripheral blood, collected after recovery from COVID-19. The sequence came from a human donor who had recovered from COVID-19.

The CDR3 loop reads CASSLGWGINDSEQFF. The CDR3 DNA reads as TGTGCCAGCAGCTTAGGGTGGGGGATCAATGATAGTGAGCAGTTCTTC. The rearrangement links TRBV13 to TRBJ2-1; D may be TRBD1 or TRBD2 (5 bases each). This CDR3 is 16 amino acids long. The V gene lost 0 bases and the J gene lost 9 bases, with 18 bases spanning the gap. The germline V gene encodes CDR1 PRHDT and CDR2 FYEKMQ (reference sequence).